This entry features one T cell receptor (beta chain) sequence. The method was immunoSEQ multiplex PCR; TCRdb's version includes in-frame clones alone and lacks a portion of them. The profile shows around 38,000 clones, 70% to 90% of them singletons. This entry comes from a study of OX40 agonist ivuxolimab in advanced cancers. The CDR3 length is 16 residues. People who had autoimmune disease history or systemic immunosuppression were excluded. The sample here was CD4+ or CD8+ T cells sorted from blood, taken in a trial of the OX40 agonist ivuxolimab. This TCR was recovered from an adult with an advanced solid tumor such as melanoma, head and neck, liver or kidney cancer. V gene TRBV21-1 combines with J gene TRBJ1-5. TRBV21-1 represents a pseudogene. The CDR3 region is CASIKKHRRSNQPQHF. The DNA of the CDR3 is TGTGCCAGCATTAAGAAACATAGGCGTAGCAATCAGCCCCAGCATTTT.